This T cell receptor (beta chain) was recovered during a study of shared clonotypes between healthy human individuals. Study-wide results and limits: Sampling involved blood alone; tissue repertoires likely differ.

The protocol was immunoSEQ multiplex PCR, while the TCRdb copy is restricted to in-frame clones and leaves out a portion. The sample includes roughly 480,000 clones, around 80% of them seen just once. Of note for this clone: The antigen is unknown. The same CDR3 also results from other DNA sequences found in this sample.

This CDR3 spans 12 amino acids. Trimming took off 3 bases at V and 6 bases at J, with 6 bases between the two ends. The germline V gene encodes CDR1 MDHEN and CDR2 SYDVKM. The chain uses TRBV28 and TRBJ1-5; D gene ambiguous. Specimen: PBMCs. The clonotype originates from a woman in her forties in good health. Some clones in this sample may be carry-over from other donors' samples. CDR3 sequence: CASSFVGQPQHF. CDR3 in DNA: TGTGCCAGCAGTTTTGTTGGTCAGCCCCAGCATTTT.